This T cell receptor (beta chain) was recorded in a study of CD8+ T cells in alopecia areata. The V gene's germline CDR1 is SQVTM and CDR2 ANQGSEA. The V segment lost 4 bases and the J segment 5 bases; nucleotides outside the gene matches: 3. The CDR3 covers 12 residues. Treatment in this sample: oral pan-JAK inhibitor, 5-10 mg twice daily. Sequencing used cDNA as its template, made by extracting RNA and reverse transcribing it. Sequenced by immunoSEQ multiplex PCR; TCRdb stores in-frame clones only, minus some. The sample records approximately 300,000 clones, roughly 60% being singletons. The sample consisted of CD4+ T cells sorted from blood, taken at week 24, from a patient treated with tofacitinib. This TCR was recovered from a human donor with alopecia areata. This sequence joins TRBV29-1 and TRBJ2-5; 8 bases agree with TRBD1. CDR3 coding DNA: TGCAGCGTTGTTCGACAGGGGGAGACCCAGTACTTC. Residues: CSVVRQGETQYF.